The TCR beta chain described here comes from a study of cytomegalovirus exposure and HLA in healthy donors. The study, taken as a whole, reports: The investigators catalogued under 200 TCR beta chains as cytomegalovirus-associated.

The CDR3 is 14 amino acids. Per the germline V gene, CDR1 is MNHEY and CDR2 is SMNVEV (reference sequence). V trimming: 3 bases; J trimming: 9 bases; junction bases outside the gene matches: 7. PCR was performed using 60 Vbeta and 13 Jbeta primers. The data were produced by immunoSEQ multiplex PCR, yet TCRdb's version contains in-frame clones alone and is incomplete. The table records 270,000 or so clones, about nine tenths of them present only once. Of note for this clone: Its antigen remains unknown.

The source is a man aged 40-49 years in good health and CMV-seropositive. The rearrangement joins TRBV27 to TRBJ2-1; TRBD1 agrees at 8 bases. The sequenced material came from PBMCs. The CDR3 sequence is CASSLDRDNSEQFF. CDR3 in DNA: TGTGCCAGCAGTTTGGACAGGGACAATAGTGAGCAGTTCTTC.